This is a list of T cell receptor beta chains from one sample in a study of human T cells and chemical hapten exposure. Each CDR3 protein gets one entry after TCRdb re-called the RACE reads with MiXCR. Of more than 35,000 distinct CDR3 sequences listed, 5.5% to 8% are singletons. Sequencing was performed on whole blood, taken in connection with sensitization to the hapten diphenylcyclopropenone (DPC). These TCRs come from a woman aged 25 to 45 with alopecia areata. Some clones in this sample may be carry-over from other donors' samples. The CDR3 runs from the conserved cysteine through the conserved F or W. A D gene is named only where the DNA matches it firmly. Clone size is given for some rows only: seen once, a few or many times, or a class if the clone is expanded.

>few|TRBD2|TRBV5-4|TRBJ2-3
TGTGCCAGCAGCTGGGGAGGACTAGCGGGGGGGAGCACAGATACGCAGTATTTT
CASSWGGLAGGSTDTQYF
>few|TRBD2|TRBV2|TRBJ2-3
TGTGCCAGCATGCCGGGGGGGCGAAATACGCAGTATTTT
CASMPGGRNTQYF
>few|NA|TRBV18|TRBJ1-1
TGTGCCAGCTCACCCACCCCGGCAGGGGCCGGGGGCACTGAAGCTTTCTTT
CASSPTPAGAGGTEAFF
>many|NA|TRBV7-8|TRBJ2-7
TGTGCCAGCAGCCTCTGGGGCAGCTCCTACGAGCAGTACTTC
CASSLWGSSYEQYF
>few|NA|TRBV7-2|TRBJ1-2
TGTGCCAGCAGCCAGGACAGCGCTAACTATGGCTACACCTTC
CASSQDSANYGYTF
>once|NA|TRBV6-2/TRBV6-3|TRBJ2-3
TGTGCCAGCAGTTCTCGGGGGACCACAGATACGCAGTATTTT
CASSSRGTTDTQYF
>few|TRBD2|TRBV18|TRBJ2-2
TGTGCCAGCTCACCATCCGCGGGGGGGAACACCGGGGAGCTGTTTTTT
CASSPSAGGNTGELFF
>few|NA|TRBV4-2|TRBJ2-5
TGTGCCAGCAGCCCGCAGGGGATTACGGAGACCCAGTACTTC
CASSPQGITETQYF
>NA|NA|TRBV28|TRBJ1-2
TGTGCCAGCAGTTTAGTCGGCAGGGATAACTATGGCTACACCTTC
CASSLVGRDNYGYTF
>few|NA|TRBV7-2|TRBJ1-6
TGTGCCAGCAGCTTAGGTGGCCAGGCCGCTCGTACCCTCCACTTT
CASSLGGQAARTLHF
>NA|TRBD1|TRBV28|TRBJ1-3
TGTGCCAGCAGTTTATTCAGGGGGCCTGGAAACACCATATATTTT
CASSLFRGPGNTIYF
>NA|NA|TRBV7-2|TRBJ2-6
TGTGCCAGCAGCTTGGCAGGGGACCCTGGGGCCAACGTCCTGACTTTC
CASSLAGDPGANVLTF
>many|NA|TRBV6-6|TRBJ2-2
TGTGCCAGCAGTTACTCGAGCGGGAACACCGGGGAGCTGTTTTTT
CASSYSSGNTGELFF
>few|TRBD1|TRBV20-1|TRBJ2-7
TGCAGTGCTGGAGGACAGGGAACCTACGAGCAGTACTTC
CSAGGQGTYEQYF